This passage covers 10 T cell receptor beta chains from one sample sequenced in a study of shared clonotypes between healthy human individuals. Data came from immunoSEQ multiplex PCR; TCRdb stores just in-frame clones and leaves some out. The profile shows about 1.9 million clones, about 93% of them singletons. CD8 cells regarded as naive lacked CD45RO, were positively chosen for CCR7, and omitted terminally differentiated effector memory CD45RA+ cells. Sequencing was done on a sample of naive CD8+ T cells from PBMCs. Receptor source: a man aged 18 to 29 in good health. Some clones in this sample may be carry-over from other donors' samples.

V and J are TRBV5-6 and TRBJ2-2; TRBD2 aligns across 12 bases. Germline-derived CDR1 and CDR2 are SGHDT and YYEEEE. The junction had 5 bases not matched to a gene; V was cut back by 3 bases and J by 2 bases. This CDR3 is 17 amino acids long. The chain's CDR3 is CASSWGTSGLNTGELFF. CDR3 nucleotide sequence: TGTGCCAGCAGCTGGGGGACTAGCGGGCTCAACACCGGGGAGCTGTTTTTT.

The CDR3 is CASSLEAPGSGELFF. The CDR3 coding sequence is TGCGCCAGCAGCTTGGAGGCCCCTGGCTCCGGGGAGCTGTTTTTT. The rearrangement uses TRBV5-1 and TRBJ2-2; D gene unclear. Germline values: CDR1 SGHRS, CDR2 YFSETQ. CDR3 length equals 15 residues. V lost 0 bases and J 6 bases, leaving 12 bases between the germline ends.

The J gene is TRBJ2-1, the V gene TRBV27; TRBD1 or TRBD2 may be the D gene (5 bases each). V lost 1 base and J 7 bases, leaving 14 bases between the germline ends. Germline V CDR1 and CDR2: MNHEY, SMNVEV (reference sequence). The length of the CDR3 is 15 residues. The CDR3 is CASSLLWGPGNEQFF. The CDR3 DNA reads as TGTGCCAGCAGTTTATTATGGGGCCCGGGGAATGAGCAGTTCTTC.

The rearrangement links TRBV4-2 to TRBJ2-3, with TRBD2 as a possible D gene (6 bases). Trimming cost V 2 bases and J 2 bases, with 8 bases left between them. The length of the CDR3 is 14 residues. Germline CDR1 and CDR2: LGHNA and YNFKEQ. CDR3 DNA sequence: TGTGCCAGCAGCCAAAGCGGGTTCACAGATACGCAGTATTTT. As protein: CASSQSGFTDTQYF.

This chain connects TRBV5-1 to TRBJ2-7; the match to TRBD2 covers 11 bases. CDR3 length: 19 amino acids. Trimming cost V 6 bases and J 5 bases; bases outside gene matches: 22. The germline V gene encodes CDR1 SGHRS and CDR2 YFSETQ. The chain's CDR3 is CASTLVPDGSTSGSDEQYF. DNA for the CDR3: TGCGCCAGCACCCTGGTCCCGGACGGTAGCACTAGCGGGAGTGACGAGCAGTACTTC.

V and J are TRBV28 and TRBJ2-4, with D possibly TRBD2 on 5 matching bases. Trimming stripped 5 bases from V and 7 bases from J, with 15 bases between. This CDR3 has 14 amino acids. Germline assignment: CDR1 MDHEN and CDR2 SYDVKM. CDR3 nucleotides: TGTGCCAGCAGTCCCCCCGGGATTTCGAACATTCAGTACTTC. Translating it yields CASSPPGISNIQYF. The variable domain in full, with the rest retrieved from reference TRBV28 and TRBJ2-4, is DVKVTQSSRYLVKRTGEKVFLECVQDMDHENMFWYRQDPGLGLRLIYFSYDVKMKEKGDIPEGYSVSREKKERFSLILESASTNQTSMYLCASSPPGISNIQYFGAGTRLSVL.

The chain links TRBV7-3 to TRBJ2-1; TRBD2 aligns across 8 bases. The CDR3 covers 16 residues. The ends lost 1 base at V and 4 bases at J; junction bases unmatched: 6. The V gene's germline CDR1 is SGHTA and CDR2 FQGTGA. CDR3 DNA sequence: TGTGCCAGCAGCTTAAATGGCGGGAGGACTTACAATGAGCAGTTCTTC. Protein product: CASSLNGGRTYNEQFF.

The chain links TRBV13 to TRBJ1-1; D gene unclear. The CDR3 loop spans 12 amino acids. The V end lost 4 bases, the J end lost 4 bases, and 7 bases lay between the germline ends. Per the germline V gene, CDR1 is PRHDT and CDR2 is FYEKMQ (reference sequence). The CDR3 is CASSSRTTEAFF. The DNA for the CDR3 is TGTGCCAGCAGCTCACGGACCACTGAAGCTTTCTTT. The full variable domain, in which reference TRBV13 and TRBJ1-1 provide the parts outside the CDR3, is AAGVIQSPRHLIKEKRETATLKCYPIPRHDTVYWYQQGPGQDPQFLISFYEKMQSDKGSIPDRFSAQQFSDYHSELNMSSLELGDSALYFCASSSRTTEAFFGQGTRLTVV.

The chain joins TRBV25-1 to TRBJ2-7; 7 bases align to TRBD1. V dropped 1 base and J dropped 5; count of bases not matched to a gene: 11. Germline-derived CDR1 and CDR2 are MGHDK and SYGVNS. The CDR3 has 16 amino acids. CDR3: CASSESFRGRRNEQYF. The CDR3 DNA follows: TGTGCCAGCAGTGAATCGTTTAGGGGGCGAAGGAACGAGCAGTACTTC.

This sequence joins TRBV19 and TRBJ1-5; D is perhaps TRBD1 (6 bases). Trimming took off 6 bases at V and 4 bases at J, with 10 bases between the two ends. Germline CDR1 and CDR2: LNHDA and SQIVND (reference sequence). The CDR3 runs 13 residues. In DNA form, the CDR3 reads TGTGCCAGTAGCGGGACACTTAATCAGCCCCAGCATTTT. Its translation: CASSGTLNQPQHF.